This TCR beta chain was identified during a study of blood T cell repertoires in COVID-19. Study-wide context: Sites in the United States, Italy and Spain provided acute and convalescent COVID-19 samples. Sample material is recorded as cDNA or gDNA derived from T cells, B-cell-depleted T cells, or PBMCs.

Per the study methods: Amplifying reference gene primers gave estimates of nucleated cell counts. The protocol was immunoSEQ multiplex PCR, while the TCRdb copy is restricted to in-frame clones and leaves out a portion. The D gene and trimming were derived from the DNA, and the V and J assignments and clone size from that table. The sample holds roughly 190,000 clones, about 88% seen once. CDR1 is ENHRY, CDR2 SYGVKD, per germline. This CDR3 has 18 residues. The junction had 16 bases not matched to a gene; V was cut back by 5 bases and J by 3 bases. This clone was seen once. This TCR was sampled from a man between 40 and 49 years old with active or convalescent COVID-19. This chain uses TRBV10-3 with TRBJ2-7; 10 bases are a match to TRBD2. Sequences were obtained from peripheral blood. The CDR3 reads CAISSAGDTSGANYEQYF. CDR3 DNA sequence: TGTGCCATCAGTTCGGCAGGGGATACTAGCGGGGCTAACTACGAGCAGTACTTC.